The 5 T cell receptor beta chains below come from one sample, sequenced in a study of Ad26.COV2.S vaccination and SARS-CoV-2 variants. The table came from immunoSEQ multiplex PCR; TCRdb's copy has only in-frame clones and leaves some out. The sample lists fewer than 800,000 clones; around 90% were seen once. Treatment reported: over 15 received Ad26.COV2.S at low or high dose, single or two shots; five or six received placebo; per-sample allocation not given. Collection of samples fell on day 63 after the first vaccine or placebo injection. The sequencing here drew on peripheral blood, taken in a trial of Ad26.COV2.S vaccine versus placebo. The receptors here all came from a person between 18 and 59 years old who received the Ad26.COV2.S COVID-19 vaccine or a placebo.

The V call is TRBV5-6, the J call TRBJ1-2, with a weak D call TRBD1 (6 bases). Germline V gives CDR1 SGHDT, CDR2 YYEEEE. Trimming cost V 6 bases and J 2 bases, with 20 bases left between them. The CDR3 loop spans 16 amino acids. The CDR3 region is CASTSAWRGGNYGYTF. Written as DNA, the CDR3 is TGTGCCAGCACCTCAGCTTGGCGAGGGGGAAACTATGGCTACACCTTC.

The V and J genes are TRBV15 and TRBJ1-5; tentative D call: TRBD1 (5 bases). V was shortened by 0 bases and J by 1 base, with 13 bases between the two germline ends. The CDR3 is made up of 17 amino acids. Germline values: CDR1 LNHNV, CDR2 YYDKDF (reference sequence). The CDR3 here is CATSRDIGQGSNQPQHF. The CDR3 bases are TGTGCCACCAGCAGAGATATAGGGCAGGGAAGCAATCAGCCCCAGCATTTT. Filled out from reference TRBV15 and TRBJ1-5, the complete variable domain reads DAMVIQNPRYQVTQFGKPVTLSCSQTLNHNVMYWYQQKSSQAPKLLFHYYDKDFNNEADTPDNFQSRRPNTSFCFLDIRSPGLGDTAMYLCATSRDIGQGSNQPQHFGDGTRLSIL.

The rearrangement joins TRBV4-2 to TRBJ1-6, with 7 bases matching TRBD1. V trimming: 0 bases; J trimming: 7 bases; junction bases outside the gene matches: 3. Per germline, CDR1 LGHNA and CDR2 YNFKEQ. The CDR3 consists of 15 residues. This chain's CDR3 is CASSQDLTGNSPLHF. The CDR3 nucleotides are TGTGCCAGCAGCCAAGATCTGACAGGGAATTCACCCCTCCACTTT.

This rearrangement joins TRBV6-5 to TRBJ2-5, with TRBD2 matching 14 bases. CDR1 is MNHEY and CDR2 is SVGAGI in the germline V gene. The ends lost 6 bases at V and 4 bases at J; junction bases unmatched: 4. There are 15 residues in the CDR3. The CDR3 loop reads CASSIGLAGGETQYF. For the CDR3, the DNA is TGTGCCAGCAGCATAGGACTAGCGGGGGGAGAGACCCAGTACTTC.

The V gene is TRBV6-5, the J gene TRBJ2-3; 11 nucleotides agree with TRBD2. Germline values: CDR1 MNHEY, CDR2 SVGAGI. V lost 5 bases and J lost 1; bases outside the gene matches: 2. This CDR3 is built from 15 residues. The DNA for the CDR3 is TGTGCCAGCAGTCGACTAGCGGGGCGCACAGATACGCAGTATTTT. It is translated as CASSRLAGRTDTQYF.